The clone carrying this TCR beta chain was found a few times. The antigen is not known. The data belong to a study of CD8 T cells in ankylosing spondylitis. Overall study findings and caveats: Reports say disease-linked clones showed up significantly more in matched ankylosing spondylitis synovial fluid.

This CDR3 region has 15 residues. In germline, CDR1 is PRHDT, CDR2 FYEKMQ (reference sequence). Trimming took 3 bases from V and 8 from J; bases not matched to a gene: 8. Quantitative 5'-RACE with molecular barcodes was used to make the TCR beta libraries. TCRdb recomputed calls from the 5' RACE reads with MiXCR, one row per CDR3 protein. The data contain 290,000 or so distinct CDR3 sequences, less than 25% of them singletons. This TCR was sampled from a female donor with ankylosing spondylitis or in good health (not recorded which). The genes are TRBV13 and TRBJ2-1; 9 bases are a match to TRBD2. The sample consisted of blood, either unsorted or a sorted T cell fraction (not recorded which). CDR3 sequence (DNA): TGTGCCAGCAGCTTCGCGGGAGGGCCGGTGGATGAGCAGTTCTTC. This encodes CASSFAGGPVDEQFF.